A single count supports the clone carrying this T cell receptor (beta chain). Its antigen is unknown. This may be a read error, as it is one base from a much larger clone. The germline V gene has CDR1 MNHNY and CDR2 SVGAGI (reference sequence). This CDR3 spans 14 amino acids. V lost 5 bases to trimming and J lost 1 base, with 8 bases between them. This record comes from a study of tumor and adjacent non-tumor tissue in lung cancer. The study, taken as a whole, reports: In normal lung, the top 100 clones were significantly more dominant than in tumor. Shorter survival was associated with higher TCR diversity in tumors. Tumor tissue had significantly higher TCR diversity than normal lung.

A modified ARM-PCR protocol with three rounds of nested PCR amplified TCRbeta. Via MiXCR, TCRdb re-called the multiplex PCR reads, giving one row per CDR3 protein. The sample carries more than 95,000 distinct CDR3 sequences, 66% recorded once. No cell sorting was done before RNA was extracted from the tissue. The source material was lung tumor tissue. This sequence was found in a man aged 30-40 years with non-small cell lung cancer. The chain links TRBV6-6 to TRBJ2-2; no reliable D call. CDR3 residues: CASSHNRNTGELFF. Written as DNA, the CDR3 is TGTGCCAGCAGTCACAACAGGAACACCGGGGAGCTGTTTTTT.